This T cell receptor (beta chain) appears in the sequencing data of a study of identical twins. CDR1 is PRHDT and CDR2 is FYEKMQ in the germline V gene (reference sequence). V was trimmed by 0 bases and J by 1 base, leaving 16 bases between them. The CDR3 is made up of 19 amino acids. From the 5' RACE reads, TCRdb called clonotypes with MiXCR, one entry per CDR3 protein. The sample consists of hundreds of thousands of distinct CDR3 sequences, roughly 18% of them appearing once. There are a few counts of this clonotype. The data were also submitted as part of a second study, on T cells expressing NK-cell markers. That paper states: For several experiments, T cell sorting was restricted to the alpha-beta TCR population by means of an anti-gamma-delta TCR antibody.

This rearrangement joins TRBV13 to TRBJ2-6; TRBD1 is a possible D gene (6 bases). This TCR came from a young woman in good health. What was sequenced was PBMCs. The CDR3 DNA is TGTGCCAGCAGCTTAGGCATGGACAGCTTACTTTCTGGGGCCAACGTCCTGACTTTC. Protein product: CASSLGMDSLLSGANVLTF.